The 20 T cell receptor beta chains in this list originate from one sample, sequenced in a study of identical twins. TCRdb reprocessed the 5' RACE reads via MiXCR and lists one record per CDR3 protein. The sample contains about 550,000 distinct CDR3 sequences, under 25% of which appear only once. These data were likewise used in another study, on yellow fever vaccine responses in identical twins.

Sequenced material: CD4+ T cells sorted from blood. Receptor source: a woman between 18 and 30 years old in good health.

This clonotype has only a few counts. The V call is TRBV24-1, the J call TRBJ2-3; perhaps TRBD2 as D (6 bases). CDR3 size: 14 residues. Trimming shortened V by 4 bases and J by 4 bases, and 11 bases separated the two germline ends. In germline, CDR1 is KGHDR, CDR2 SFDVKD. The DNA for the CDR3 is TGTGCCACCAGTGAGCCTCTAGCGCCAGATACGCAGTATTTT. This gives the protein CATSEPLAPDTQYF.

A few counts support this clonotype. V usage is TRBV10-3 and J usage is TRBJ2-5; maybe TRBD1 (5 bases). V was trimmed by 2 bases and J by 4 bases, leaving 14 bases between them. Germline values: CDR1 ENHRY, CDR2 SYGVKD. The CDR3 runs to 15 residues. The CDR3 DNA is TGTGCCATCAGTGAGGGCGCAGGGCGTACAGAGACCCAGTACTTC. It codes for CAISEGAGRTETQYF.

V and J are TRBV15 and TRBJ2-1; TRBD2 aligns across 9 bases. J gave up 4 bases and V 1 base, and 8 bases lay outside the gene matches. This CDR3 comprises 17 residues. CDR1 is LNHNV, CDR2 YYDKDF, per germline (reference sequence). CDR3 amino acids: CATSRASSSGVYNEQFF. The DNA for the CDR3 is TGTGCCACCAGCAGAGCCTCCTCTAGCGGGGTTTACAATGAGCAGTTCTTC.

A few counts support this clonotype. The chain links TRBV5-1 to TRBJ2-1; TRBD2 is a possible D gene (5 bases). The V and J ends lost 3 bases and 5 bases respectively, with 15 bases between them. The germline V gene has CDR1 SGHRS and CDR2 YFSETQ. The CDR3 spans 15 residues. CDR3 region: CASSSLGARDNEQFF. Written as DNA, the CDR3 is TGCGCCAGCAGCTCACTAGGAGCAAGGGACAATGAGCAGTTCTTC.

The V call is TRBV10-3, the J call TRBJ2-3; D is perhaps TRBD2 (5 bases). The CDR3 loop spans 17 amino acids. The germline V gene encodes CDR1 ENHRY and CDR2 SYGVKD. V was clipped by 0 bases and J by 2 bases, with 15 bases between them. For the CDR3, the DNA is TGTGCCATCAGTGAGTCGATATTAGGAGGAACCACAGATACGCAGTATTTT. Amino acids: CAISESILGGTTDTQYF.

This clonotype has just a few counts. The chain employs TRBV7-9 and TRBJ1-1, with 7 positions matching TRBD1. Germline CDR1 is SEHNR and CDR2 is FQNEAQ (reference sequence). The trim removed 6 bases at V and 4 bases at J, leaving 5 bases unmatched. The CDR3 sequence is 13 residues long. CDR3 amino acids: CASSYKGATEAFF. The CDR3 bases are TGTGCCAGCAGTTATAAGGGGGCCACTGAAGCTTTCTTT.

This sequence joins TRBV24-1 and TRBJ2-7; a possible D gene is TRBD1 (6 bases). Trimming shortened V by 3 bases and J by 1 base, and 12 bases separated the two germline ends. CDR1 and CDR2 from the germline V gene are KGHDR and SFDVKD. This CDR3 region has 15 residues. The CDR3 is CATSDTSTGSYEQYF. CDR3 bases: TGTGCCACCAGTGATACCTCGACAGGATCCTACGAGCAGTACTTC.

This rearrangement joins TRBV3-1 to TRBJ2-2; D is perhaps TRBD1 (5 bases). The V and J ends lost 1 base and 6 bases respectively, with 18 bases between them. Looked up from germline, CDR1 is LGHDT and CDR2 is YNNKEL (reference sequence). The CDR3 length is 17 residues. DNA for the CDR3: TGTGCCAGCAGCCAAGTTTCGGCAGGGTTAGACCCCGGGGAGCTGTTTTTT. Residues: CASSQVSAGLDPGELFF. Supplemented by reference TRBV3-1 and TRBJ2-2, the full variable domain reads DTAVSQTPKYLVTQMGNDKSIKCEQNLGHDTMYWYKQDSKKFLKIMFSYNNKELIINETVPNRFSPKSPDKAHLNLHINSLELGDSAVYFCASSQVSAGLDPGELFFGEGSRLTVL.

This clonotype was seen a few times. The CDR3 DNA follows: TGTGCCAGCAGCGCCCAGGGAAGGGGGTACGAGCAGTACTTC. It specifies CASSAQGRGYEQYF. The V call is TRBV12-3 or TRBV12-4, the J call TRBJ2-7; perhaps TRBD1 as D (6 bases). This CDR3 has 14 amino acids. Trimming cost V 6 bases and J 4 bases, with 16 bases left between them.

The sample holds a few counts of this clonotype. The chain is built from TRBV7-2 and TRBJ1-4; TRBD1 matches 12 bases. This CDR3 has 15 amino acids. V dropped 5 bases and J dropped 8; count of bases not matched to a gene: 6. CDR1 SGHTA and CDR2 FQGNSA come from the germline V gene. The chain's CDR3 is CASSAGGTGGEKLFF. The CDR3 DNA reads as TGTGCCAGCAGCGCGGGGGGGACAGGGGGCGAAAAACTGTTTTTT.

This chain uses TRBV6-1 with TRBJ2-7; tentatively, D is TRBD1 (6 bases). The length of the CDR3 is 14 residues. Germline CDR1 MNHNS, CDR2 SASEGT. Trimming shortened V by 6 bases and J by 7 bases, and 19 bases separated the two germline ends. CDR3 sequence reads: CASRRNKDSPEQYV. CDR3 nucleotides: TGTGCCAGCAGAAGAAATAAGGACAGCCCAGAGCAGTACGTC.

CDR3 bases: TGTGCCAGCTCCTCTACGCGGGGGGCGAGTACATACGAGCAGTACTTC. This codes for CASSSTRGASTYEQYF. J is TRBJ2-7 and V is TRBV18; 8 bases fit TRBD2. The CDR3 extends over 16 amino acids. CDR1 KGHSH and CDR2 LQKENI come from the germline V gene. J gave up 4 bases and V 6 bases, and 14 bases lay outside the gene matches.

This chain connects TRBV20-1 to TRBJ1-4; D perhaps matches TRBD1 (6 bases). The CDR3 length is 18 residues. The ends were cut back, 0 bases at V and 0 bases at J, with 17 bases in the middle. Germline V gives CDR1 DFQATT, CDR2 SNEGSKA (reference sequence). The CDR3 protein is CSARDRGRGPATNEKLFF. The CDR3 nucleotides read TGCAGTGCTAGAGATCGAGGCAGGGGACCTGCAACTAATGAAAAACTGTTTTTT.

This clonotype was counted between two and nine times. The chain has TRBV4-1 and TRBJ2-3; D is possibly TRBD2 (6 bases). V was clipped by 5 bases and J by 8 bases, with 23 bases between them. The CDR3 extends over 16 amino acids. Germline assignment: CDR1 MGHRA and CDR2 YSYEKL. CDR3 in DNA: TGCGCCAGCAGCGTAGGGACTCCTCTTACGGCAGCTACGCAGTATTTT. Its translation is CASSVGTPLTAATQYF.

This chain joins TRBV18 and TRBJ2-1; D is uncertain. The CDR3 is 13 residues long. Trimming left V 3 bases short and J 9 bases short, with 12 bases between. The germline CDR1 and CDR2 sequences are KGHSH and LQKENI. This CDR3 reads CASSPVGTVEQFF. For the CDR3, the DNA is TGTGCCAGCTCACCGGTTGGAACTGTTGAGCAGTTCTTC.

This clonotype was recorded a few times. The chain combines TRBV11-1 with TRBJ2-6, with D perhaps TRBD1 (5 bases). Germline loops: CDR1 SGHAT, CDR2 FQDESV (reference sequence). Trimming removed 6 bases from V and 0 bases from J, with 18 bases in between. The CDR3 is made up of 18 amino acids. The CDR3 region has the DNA TGTGCCAGCAGTTCCCTTGCAGACAGCAGCTCTGGGGCCAACGTCCTGACTTTC. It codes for CASSSLADSSSGANVLTF.

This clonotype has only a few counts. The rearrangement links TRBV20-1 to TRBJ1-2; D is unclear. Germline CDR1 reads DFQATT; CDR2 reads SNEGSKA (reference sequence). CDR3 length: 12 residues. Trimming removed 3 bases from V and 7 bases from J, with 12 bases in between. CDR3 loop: CSASGEGGGYTF. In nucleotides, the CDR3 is TGCAGTGCTAGCGGGGAGGGTGGTGGCTACACCTTC.

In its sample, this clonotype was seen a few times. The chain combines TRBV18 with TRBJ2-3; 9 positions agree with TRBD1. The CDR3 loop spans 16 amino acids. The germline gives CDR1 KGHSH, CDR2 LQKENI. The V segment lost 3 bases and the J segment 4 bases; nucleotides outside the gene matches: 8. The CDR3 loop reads CASSPPTGGGADTQYF. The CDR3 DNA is TGTGCCAGCTCACCCCCGACAGGGGGAGGCGCAGATACGCAGTATTTT. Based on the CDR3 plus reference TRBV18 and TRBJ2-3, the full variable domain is NAGVMQNPRHLVRRRGQEARLRCSPMKGHSHVYWYRQLPEEGLKFMVYLQKENIIDESGMPKERFSAEFPKEGPSILRIQQVVRGDSAAYFCASSPPTGGGADTQYFGPGTRLTVL.

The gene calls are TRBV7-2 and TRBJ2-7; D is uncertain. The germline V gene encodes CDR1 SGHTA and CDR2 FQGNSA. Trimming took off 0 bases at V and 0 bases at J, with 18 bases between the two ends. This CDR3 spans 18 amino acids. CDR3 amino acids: CASSLAVFGRALSYEQYF. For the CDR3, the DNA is TGTGCCAGCAGCTTAGCCGTTTTTGGAAGAGCCCTCTCCTACGAGCAGTACTTC.

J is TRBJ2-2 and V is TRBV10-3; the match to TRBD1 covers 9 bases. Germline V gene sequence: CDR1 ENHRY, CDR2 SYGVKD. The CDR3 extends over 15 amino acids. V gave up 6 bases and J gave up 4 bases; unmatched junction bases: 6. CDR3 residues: CAIRIGTGITGELFF. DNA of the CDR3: TGTGCCATCAGGATCGGGACAGGGATCACCGGGGAGCTGTTTTTT.